This is a list of T cell receptor beta chains from one sample in a study of CD8 T cells in Susac syndrome. TCRdb independently ran MiXCR on the immunoSEQ multiplex PCR reads; one entry per CDR3 protein. The table records 95,000 to 150,000 distinct CDR3 sequences, over 90% of them present only once. Sequencing used CD4+ T cells from PBMCs. These receptors came from a human donor with Susac syndrome. Each CDR3 is given with its conserved first and last residue. The order of the fields is J gene, clone size, D gene, V gene, CDR3 protein, CDR3 DNA. The D gene is left open where the match is weak. For some rows the clone size is stated as once, few or many, or as a class when expanded; others skip it.

J: TRBJ2-5
size: .
D: .
V: TRBV20-1
CDR3: CSASYPRADQETQYF
DNA: TGCAGTGCTAGTTATCCCCGAGCGGATCAAGAGACCCAGTACTTC

J: TRBJ2-7
size: .
D: .
V: TRBV6-1
CDR3: CASSHGGLAQASYEQYF
DNA: TGTGCCAGCAGCCACGGAGGATTAGCCCAGGCCTCCTACGAGCAGTACTTC

J: TRBJ2-7
size: .
D: .
V: TRBV20-1
CDR3: CSARGRGTYEQYF
DNA: TGCAGTGCTAGAGGAAGAGGAACCTACGAGCAGTACTTC

J: TRBJ1-2
size: .
D: TRBD1
V: TRBV29-1
CDR3: CSVVGLGDRVNGYTF
DNA: TGCAGCGTTGTAGGACTCGGGGACAGGGTGAATGGCTACACCTTC

J: TRBJ2-7
size: once
D: .
V: TRBV12-3/TRBV12-4
CDR3: CASSDSLEGSYEQYF
DNA: TGTGCCAGCAGTGATTCCCTCGAGGGCTCCTACGAGCAGTACTTC

J: TRBJ2-7
size: .
D: TRBD2
V: TRBV20-1
CDR3: CSADPLAGGTYEQYF
DNA: TGCAGTGCTGACCCACTAGCGGGAGGAACCTACGAGCAGTACTTC

J: TRBJ1-3
size: .
D: .
V: TRBV29-1
CDR3: CSVGTDFKVDTIYF
DNA: TGCAGCGTTGGGACAGACTTTAAGGTGGACACCATATATTTT

J: TRBJ1-5
size: few
D: .
V: TRBV12-3/TRBV12-4
CDR3: CASSFGGQPQHF
DNA: TGTGCCAGCAGTTTTGGCGGTCAGCCCCAGCATTTT

J: TRBJ2-7
size: .
D: .
V: TRBV12-3/TRBV12-4
CDR3: CASSLGGVAGEQYF
DNA: TGTGCCAGCAGTTTAGGCGGCGTGGCGGGTGAGCAGTACTTC

J: TRBJ2-1
size: .
D: .
V: TRBV9
CDR3: CASSVSGQSSYNEQFF
DNA: TGTGCCAGCAGCGTTAGCGGCCAAAGCTCCTACAATGAGCAGTTCTTC

J: TRBJ1-2
size: .
D: .
V: TRBV4-1
CDR3: CASSPLVGPANYGYTF
DNA: TGCGCCAGCAGCCCCCTCGTCGGACCCGCTAACTATGGCTACACCTTC

J: TRBJ1-5
size: .
D: .
V: TRBV18
CDR3: CASSPRQDSNQPQHF
DNA: TGTGCCAGCTCACCACGACAGGATAGCAATCAGCCCCAGCATTTT

J: TRBJ2-7
size: .
D: .
V: TRBV5-1
CDR3: CASNRRSPDRDEQYF
DNA: TGCGCCAGCAATCGGCGTTCGCCAGACCGTGACGAGCAGTACTTC

J: TRBJ2-7
size: .
D: .
V: TRBV7-6
CDR3: CASSLDSPAYEQYF
DNA: TGTGCCAGCAGCTTAGACTCCCCAGCCTACGAGCAGTACTTC

J: TRBJ1-5
size: .
D: TRBD1
V: TRBV6-2/TRBV6-3
CDR3: CASSSRTGVVDQPQHF
DNA: TGTGCCAGCAGTTCCCGGACAGGGGTTGTCGATCAGCCCCAGCATTTT

J: TRBJ2-2
size: .
D: TRBD2
V: TRBV3-1
CDR3: CASSRKTSGGNAGELFF
DNA: TGTGCCAGCAGCCGCAAGACTAGCGGGGGCAATGCCGGGGAGCTGTTTTTT

J: TRBJ2-7
size: .
D: TRBD1
V: TRBV15
CDR3: CATSRDQGAGEQYF
DNA: TGTGCCACCAGCAGAGATCAGGGGGCGGGAGAGCAGTACTTC

J: TRBJ1-2
size: .
D: TRBD1
V: TRBV5-4
CDR3: CASSLQGEDGYTF
DNA: TGTGCCAGCAGCCTACAGGGGGAGGATGGCTACACCTTC

J: TRBJ2-3
size: .
D: TRBD2
V: TRBV24-1
CDR3: CATSISGRAGDTQYF
DNA: TGTGCCACCAGCATTAGCGGGAGGGCCGGAGATACGCAGTATTTT

J: TRBJ2-7
size: .
D: .
V: TRBV6-5
CDR3: CASSYSGGFQGRGYEQYF
DNA: TGTGCCAGCAGTTACTCTGGGGGGTTCCAGGGGCGTGGGTACGAGCAGTACTTC

J: TRBJ2-3
size: .
D: TRBD2
V: TRBV20-1
CDR3: CSASVLAGTARTDTQYF
DNA: TGCAGTGCTAGTGTACTAGCGGGCACAGCTCGCACAGATACGCAGTATTTT

J: TRBJ2-7
size: .
D: TRBD2
V: TRBV20-1
CDR3: CSARDYFSYEQYF
DNA: TGCAGTGCTCGGGACTACTTCTCCTACGAGCAGTACTTC

J: TRBJ2-3
size: .
D: TRBD2
V: TRBV20-1
CDR3: CSARDPRTSGSLTDTQYF
DNA: TGCAGTGCTAGAGACCCTAGGACTAGCGGGAGCCTTACAGATACGCAGTATTTT

J: TRBJ2-7
size: .
D: TRBD1
V: TRBV24-1
CDR3: CATSDRQGSNYEQYF
DNA: TGTGCCACCAGTGACCGACAGGGGTCAAACTACGAGCAGTACTTC

J: TRBJ1-3
size: once
D: .
V: TRBV28
CDR3: CASSRLGNTIYF
DNA: TGTGCCAGCAGCCGTTTGGGAAACACCATATATTTT

J: TRBJ2-7
size: .
D: .
V: TRBV29-1
CDR3: CSVRGQSLYEQYF
DNA: TGCAGCGTTCGTGGACAGAGCCTGTACGAGCAGTACTTC

J: TRBJ2-1
size: .
D: .
V: TRBV18
CDR3: CASSPPGTLLFF
DNA: TGTGCCAGCTCACCACCTGGGACTCTTCTGTTCTTC

J: TRBJ2-7
size: .
D: .
V: TRBV15
CDR3: CATSRDRGSRNEQYF
DNA: TGTGCCACCAGCAGAGATCGGGGTAGTCGGAACGAGCAGTACTTC

J: TRBJ1-4
size: .
D: .
V: TRBV7-8
CDR3: CASSRAGINEKLFF
DNA: TGTGCCAGCAGTCGAGCAGGGATTAATGAAAAACTGTTTTTT

J: TRBJ2-1
size: .
D: .
V: TRBV7-9
CDR3: CASTQARNSYNEQFF
DNA: TGTGCCAGCACCCAGGCCCGCAACTCCTACAATGAGCAGTTCTTC

J: TRBJ2-7
size: .
D: TRBD2
V: TRBV12-3/TRBV12-4
CDR3: CASSPTSGRTEQYF
DNA: TGTGCCAGCAGCCCCACTAGCGGGAGGACCGAGCAGTACTTC

J: TRBJ2-1
size: .
D: TRBD1
V: TRBV27
CDR3: CASSFRVGQGKNEQFF
DNA: TGTGCCAGCAGTTTCCGAGTCGGACAGGGTAAGAATGAGCAGTTCTTC

J: TRBJ1-5
size: .
D: TRBD1
V: TRBV20-1
CDR3: CSARRGGGGNQPQHF
DNA: TGCAGTGCTAGAAGGGGAGGGGGCGGCAATCAGCCCCAGCATTTT

J: TRBJ2-3
size: .
D: .
V: TRBV6-2/TRBV6-3
CDR3: CASSYRADTQYF
DNA: TGTGCCAGCAGTTACAGGGCAGATACGCAGTATTTT

J: TRBJ2-3
size: .
D: .
V: TRBV7-2
CDR3: CASSLVASSDTQYF
DNA: TGTGCCAGCAGCTTAGTGGCTAGCTCAGATACGCAGTATTTT

J: TRBJ1-1
size: .
D: TRBD1
V: TRBV29-1
CDR3: CSVERTGRVTEAFF
DNA: TGCAGCGTTGAAAGGACAGGGAGAGTCACTGAAGCTTTCTTT

J: TRBJ2-5
size: .
D: .
V: TRBV29-1
CDR3: CSVDSLAPQETQYF
DNA: TGCAGCGTTGATTCGCTAGCCCCACAAGAGACCCAGTACTTC

J: TRBJ2-6
size: .
D: .
V: TRBV29-1
CDR3: CSVSTDSSGANVLTF
DNA: TGCAGCGTTTCGACGGACAGCTCTGGGGCCAACGTCCTGACTTTC

J: TRBJ2-1
size: .
D: TRBD1
V: TRBV2
CDR3: CASSEISGQGIYEQFF
DNA: TGTGCCAGCAGTGAGATTTCGGGACAGGGTATTTATGAGCAGTTCTTC

J: TRBJ2-1
size: .
D: TRBD1
V: TRBV7-2
CDR3: CASRRDRGFNEQFF
DNA: TGTGCCAGCCGCCGGGACAGGGGTTTCAATGAGCAGTTCTTC